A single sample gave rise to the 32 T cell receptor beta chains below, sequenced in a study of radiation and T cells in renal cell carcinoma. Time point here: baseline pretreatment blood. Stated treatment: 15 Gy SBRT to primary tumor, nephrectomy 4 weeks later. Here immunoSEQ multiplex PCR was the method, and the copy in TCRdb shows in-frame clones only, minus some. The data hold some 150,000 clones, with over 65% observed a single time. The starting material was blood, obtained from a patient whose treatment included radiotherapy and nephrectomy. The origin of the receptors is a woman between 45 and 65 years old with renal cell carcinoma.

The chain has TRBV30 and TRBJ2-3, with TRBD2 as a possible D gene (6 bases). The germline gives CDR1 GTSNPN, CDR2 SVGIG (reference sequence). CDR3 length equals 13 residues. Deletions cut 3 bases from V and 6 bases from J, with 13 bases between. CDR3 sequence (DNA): TGTGCCTGGAGGCGGGGAAACAAGGATACGCAGTATTTT. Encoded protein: CAWRRGNKDTQYF.

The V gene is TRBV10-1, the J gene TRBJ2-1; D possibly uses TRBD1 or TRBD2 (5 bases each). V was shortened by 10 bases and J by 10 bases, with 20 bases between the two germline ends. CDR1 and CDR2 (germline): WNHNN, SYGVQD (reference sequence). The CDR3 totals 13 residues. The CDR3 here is CATGLPGSGEQFF. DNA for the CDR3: TGCGCCACCGGACTGCCAGGGAGTGGGGAGCAGTTCTTC.

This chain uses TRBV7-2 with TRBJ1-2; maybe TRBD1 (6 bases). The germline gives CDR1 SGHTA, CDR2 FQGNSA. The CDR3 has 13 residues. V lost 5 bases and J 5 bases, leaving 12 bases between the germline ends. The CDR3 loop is CASSTGTFYGYTF. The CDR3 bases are TGTGCCAGCAGCACAGGGACCTTTTATGGCTACACCTTC.

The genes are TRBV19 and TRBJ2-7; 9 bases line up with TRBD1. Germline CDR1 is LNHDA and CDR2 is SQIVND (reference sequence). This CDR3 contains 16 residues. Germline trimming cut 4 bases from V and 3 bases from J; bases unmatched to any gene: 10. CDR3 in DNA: TGTGCCAGTAGTAAGCTGGATAGGACAGGGGACTACGAGCAGTACTTC. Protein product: CASSKLDRTGDYEQYF.

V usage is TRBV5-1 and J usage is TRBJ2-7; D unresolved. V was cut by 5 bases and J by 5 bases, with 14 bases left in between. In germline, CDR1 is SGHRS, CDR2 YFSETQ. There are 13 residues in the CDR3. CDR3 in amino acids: CASRDQPWDEQYF. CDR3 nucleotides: TGCGCCAGCAGGGACCAGCCATGGGACGAGCAGTACTTC. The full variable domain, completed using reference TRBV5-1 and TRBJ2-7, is KAGVTQTPRYLIKTRGQQVTLSCSPISGHRSVSWYQQTPGQGLQFLFEYFSETQRNKGNFPGRFSGRQFSNSRSEMNVSTLELGDSALYLCASRDQPWDEQYFGPGTRLTVT.

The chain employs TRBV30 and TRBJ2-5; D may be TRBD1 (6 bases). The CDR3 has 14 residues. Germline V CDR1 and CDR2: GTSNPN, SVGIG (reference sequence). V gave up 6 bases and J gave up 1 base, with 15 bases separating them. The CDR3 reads CACSGVGVQETQYF. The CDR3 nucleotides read TGTGCCTGCTCAGGGGTAGGGGTCCAAGAGACCCAGTACTTC. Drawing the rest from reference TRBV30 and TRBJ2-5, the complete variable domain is SQTIHQWPATLVQPVGSPLSLECTVEGTSNPNLYWYRQAAGRGLQLLFYSVGIGQISSEVPQNLSASRPQDRQFILSSKKLLLSDSGFYLCACSGVGVQETQYFGPGTRLLVL.

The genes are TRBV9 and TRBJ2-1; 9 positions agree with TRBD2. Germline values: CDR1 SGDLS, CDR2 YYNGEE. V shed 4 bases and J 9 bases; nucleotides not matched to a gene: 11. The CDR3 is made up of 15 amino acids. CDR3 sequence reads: CASSPGAGGRSEQFF. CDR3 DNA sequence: TGTGCCAGCAGCCCAGGGGCGGGGGGGCGCAGTGAGCAGTTCTTC.

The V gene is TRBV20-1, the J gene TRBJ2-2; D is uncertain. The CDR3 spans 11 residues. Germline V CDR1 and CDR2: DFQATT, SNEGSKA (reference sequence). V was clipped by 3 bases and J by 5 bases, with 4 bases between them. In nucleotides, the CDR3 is TGCAGTGCTAGCCGGACCGGGGAGCTGTTTTTT. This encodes CSASRTGELFF.

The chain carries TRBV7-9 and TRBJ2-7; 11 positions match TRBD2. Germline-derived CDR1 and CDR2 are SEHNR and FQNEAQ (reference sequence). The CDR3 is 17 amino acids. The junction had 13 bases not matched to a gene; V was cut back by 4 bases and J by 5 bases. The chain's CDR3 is CASSSGRGSGRAHEQYF. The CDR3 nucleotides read TGTGCCAGCAGCTCTGGGAGGGGTAGCGGGAGGGCTCACGAGCAGTACTTC.

For the CDR3, the DNA is TGTGCCAGCAGCCCGGAGATTTCTCTCACGGGAGAGCAGTACTTC. This translates into CASSPEISLTGEQYF. The chain is built from TRBV9 and TRBJ2-7; weak D call: TRBD2 (5 bases). This CDR3 is 15 amino acids long. Germline V gives CDR1 SGDLS, CDR2 YYNGEE. V was trimmed by 4 bases and J by 7 bases, leaving 21 bases between them.

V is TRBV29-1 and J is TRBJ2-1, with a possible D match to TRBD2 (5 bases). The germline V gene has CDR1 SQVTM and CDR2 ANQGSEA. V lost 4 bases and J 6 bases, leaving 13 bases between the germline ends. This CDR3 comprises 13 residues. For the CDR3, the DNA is TGCAGCGTTGGCCCGGGAAGTCCCAATGAGCAGTTCTTC. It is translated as CSVGPGSPNEQFF.

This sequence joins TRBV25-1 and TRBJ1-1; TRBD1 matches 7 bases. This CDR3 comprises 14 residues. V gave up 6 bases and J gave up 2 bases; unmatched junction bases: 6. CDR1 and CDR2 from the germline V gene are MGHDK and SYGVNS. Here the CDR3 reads CASRGTGVNTEAFF. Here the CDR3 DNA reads TGTGCCAGCAGAGGCACAGGGGTTAACACTGAAGCTTTCTTT.

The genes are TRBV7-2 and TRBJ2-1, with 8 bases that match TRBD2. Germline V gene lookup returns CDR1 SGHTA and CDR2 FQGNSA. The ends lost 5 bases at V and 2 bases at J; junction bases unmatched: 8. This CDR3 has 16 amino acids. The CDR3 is CASSAVAGYTYNEQFF. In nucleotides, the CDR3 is TGTGCCAGCAGCGCGGTAGCGGGGTACACCTACAATGAGCAGTTCTTC.

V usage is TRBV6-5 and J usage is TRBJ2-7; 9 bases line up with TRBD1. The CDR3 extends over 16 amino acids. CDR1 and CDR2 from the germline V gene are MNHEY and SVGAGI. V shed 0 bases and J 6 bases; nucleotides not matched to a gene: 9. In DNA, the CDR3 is TGTGCCAGCAGTTACTCGTTGGGACAGGGATCGGTCGAGCAGTACTTC. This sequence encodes CASSYSLGQGSVEQYF.

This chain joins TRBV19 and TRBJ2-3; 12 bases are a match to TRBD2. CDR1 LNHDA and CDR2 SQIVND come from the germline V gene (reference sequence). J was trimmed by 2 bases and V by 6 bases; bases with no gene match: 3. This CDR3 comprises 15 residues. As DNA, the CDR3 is TGTGCCAGTAGCGGACTAGCGGGGTACACAGATACGCAGTATTTT. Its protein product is CASSGLAGYTDTQYF.

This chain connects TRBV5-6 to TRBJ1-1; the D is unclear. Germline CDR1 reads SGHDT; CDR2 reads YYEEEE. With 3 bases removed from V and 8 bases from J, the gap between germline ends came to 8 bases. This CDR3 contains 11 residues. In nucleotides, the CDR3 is TGTGCCAGCAGCTACTCAGCAGAAGCTTTCTTT. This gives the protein CASSYSAEAFF.

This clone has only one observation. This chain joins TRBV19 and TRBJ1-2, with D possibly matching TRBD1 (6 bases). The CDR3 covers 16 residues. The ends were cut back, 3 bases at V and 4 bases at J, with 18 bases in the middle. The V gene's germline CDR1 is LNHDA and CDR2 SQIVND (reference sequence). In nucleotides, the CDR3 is TGTGCCAGTAGTATGCGGGCAGGGGTTGCAGGCTATGGCTACACCTTC. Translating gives CASSMRAGVAGYGYTF.

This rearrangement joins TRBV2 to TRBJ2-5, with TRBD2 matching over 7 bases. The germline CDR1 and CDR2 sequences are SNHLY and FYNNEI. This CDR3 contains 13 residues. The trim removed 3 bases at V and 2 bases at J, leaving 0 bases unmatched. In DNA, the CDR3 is TGTGCCAGCAGTGAGGGACTACAAGAGACCCAGTACTTC. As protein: CASSEGLQETQYF.

As DNA, the CDR3 is TGTGCCAGCAGCTTAGTGCGGCCGGGCACAGATACGCAGTATTTT. It specifies CASSLVRPGTDTQYF. The V gene is TRBV7-2, the J gene TRBJ2-3; unclear D gene. CDR3 size: 15 residues. Germline V gene sequence: CDR1 SGHTA, CDR2 FQGNSA. The V gene lost 1 base and the J gene lost 1 base, with 9 bases spanning the gap.

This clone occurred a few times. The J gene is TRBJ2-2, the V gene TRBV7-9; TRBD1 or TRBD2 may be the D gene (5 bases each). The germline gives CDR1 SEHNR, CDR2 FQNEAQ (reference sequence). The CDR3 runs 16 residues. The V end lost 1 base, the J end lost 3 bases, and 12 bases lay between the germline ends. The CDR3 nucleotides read TGTGCCAGCAGCTTAGTATCGGGGCGGGACACCGGGGAGCTGTTTTTT. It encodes CASSLVSGRDTGELFF. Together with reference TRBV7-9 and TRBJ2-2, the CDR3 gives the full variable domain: DTGVSQNPRHKITKRGQNVTFRCDPISEHNRLYWYRQTLGQGPEFLTYFQNEAQLEKSRLLSDRFSAERPKGSFSTLEIQRTEQGDSAMYLCASSLVSGRDTGELFFGEGSRLTVL.

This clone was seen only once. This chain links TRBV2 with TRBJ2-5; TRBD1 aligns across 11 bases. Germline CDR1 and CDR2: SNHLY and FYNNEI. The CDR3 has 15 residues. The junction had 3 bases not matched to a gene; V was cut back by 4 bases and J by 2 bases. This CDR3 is CASSGRDRGQETQYF. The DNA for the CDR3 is TGTGCCAGCAGTGGCCGGGACAGGGGGCAAGAGACCCAGTACTTC.

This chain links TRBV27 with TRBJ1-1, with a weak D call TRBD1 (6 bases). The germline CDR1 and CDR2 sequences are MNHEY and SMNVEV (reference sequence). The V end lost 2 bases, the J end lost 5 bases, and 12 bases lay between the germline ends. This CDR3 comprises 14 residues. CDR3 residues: CASSLARGGTEAFF. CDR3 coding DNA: TGTGCCAGCAGTTTAGCCAGGGGAGGGACTGAAGCTTTCTTT.

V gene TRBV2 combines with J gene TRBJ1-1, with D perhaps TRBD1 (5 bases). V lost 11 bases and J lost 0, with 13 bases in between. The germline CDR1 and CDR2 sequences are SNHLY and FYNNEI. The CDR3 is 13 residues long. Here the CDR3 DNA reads TGTGCCGGGGGTACAGAGATGAACACTGAAGCTTTCTTT. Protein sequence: CAGGTEMNTEAFF.

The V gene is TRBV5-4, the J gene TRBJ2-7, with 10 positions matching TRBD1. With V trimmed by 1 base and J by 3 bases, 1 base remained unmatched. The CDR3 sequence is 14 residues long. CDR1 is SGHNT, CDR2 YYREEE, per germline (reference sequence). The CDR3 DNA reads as TGTGCCAGCAGCTTGAGGACAGGGGGCTACGAGCAGTACTTC. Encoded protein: CASSLRTGGYEQYF.

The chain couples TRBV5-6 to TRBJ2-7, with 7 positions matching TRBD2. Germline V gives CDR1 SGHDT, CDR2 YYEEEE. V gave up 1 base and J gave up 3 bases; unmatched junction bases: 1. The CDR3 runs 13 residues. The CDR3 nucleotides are TGTGCCAGCAGCTTGAAGCGGGGCTACGAGCAGTACTTC. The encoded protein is CASSLKRGYEQYF.

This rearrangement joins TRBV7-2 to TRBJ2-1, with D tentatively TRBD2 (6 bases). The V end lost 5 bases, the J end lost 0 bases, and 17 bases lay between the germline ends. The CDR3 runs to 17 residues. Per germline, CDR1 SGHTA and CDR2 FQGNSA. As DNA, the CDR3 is TGTGCCAGCAGCCCCGTGACCGGGGGAAGCTCCTACAATGAGCAGTTCTTC. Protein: CASSPVTGGSSYNEQFF.

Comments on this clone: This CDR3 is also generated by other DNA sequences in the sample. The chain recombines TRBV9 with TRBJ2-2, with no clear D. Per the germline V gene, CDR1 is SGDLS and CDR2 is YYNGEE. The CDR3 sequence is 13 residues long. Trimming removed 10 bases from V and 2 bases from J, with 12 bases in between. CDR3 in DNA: TGTGCCTCCTCCGGCGCTAACACCGGGGAGCTGTTTTTT. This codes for CASSGANTGELFF.

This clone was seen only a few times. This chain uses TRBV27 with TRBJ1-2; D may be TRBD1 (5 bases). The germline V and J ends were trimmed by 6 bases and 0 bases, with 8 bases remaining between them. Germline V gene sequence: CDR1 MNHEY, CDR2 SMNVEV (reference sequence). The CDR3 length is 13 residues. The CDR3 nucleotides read TGTGCCAGCAGGCTGACAGCTAACTATGGCTACACCTTC. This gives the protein CASRLTANYGYTF.

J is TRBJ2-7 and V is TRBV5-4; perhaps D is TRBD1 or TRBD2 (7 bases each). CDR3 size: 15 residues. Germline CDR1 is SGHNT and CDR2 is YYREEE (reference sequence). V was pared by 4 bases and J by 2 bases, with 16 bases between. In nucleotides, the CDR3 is TGTGCCAGCAGCCCTGGCGGGGGACAGACCTACGAGCAGTACTTC. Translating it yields CASSPGGGQTYEQYF.

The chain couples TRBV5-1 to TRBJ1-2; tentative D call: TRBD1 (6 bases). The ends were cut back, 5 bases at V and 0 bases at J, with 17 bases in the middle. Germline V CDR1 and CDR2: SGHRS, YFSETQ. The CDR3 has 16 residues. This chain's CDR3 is CASRPQGQRSNYGYTF. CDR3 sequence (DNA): TGCGCCAGCAGACCTCAAGGACAGCGATCTAACTATGGCTACACCTTC.

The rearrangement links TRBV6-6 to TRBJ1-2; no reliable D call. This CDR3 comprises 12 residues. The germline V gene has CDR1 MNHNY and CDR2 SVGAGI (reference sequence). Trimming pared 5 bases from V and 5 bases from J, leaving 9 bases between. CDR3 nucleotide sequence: TGTGCCAGCAGTCCTGGGGTGTATGGCTACACCTTC. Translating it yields CASSPGVYGYTF.

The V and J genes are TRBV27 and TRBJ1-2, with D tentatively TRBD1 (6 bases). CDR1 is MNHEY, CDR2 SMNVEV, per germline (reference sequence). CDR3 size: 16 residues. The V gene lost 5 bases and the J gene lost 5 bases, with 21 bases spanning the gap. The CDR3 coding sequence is TGTGCCAGCAGTCCACGGATAGGGACAACAACTTATGGCTACACCTTC. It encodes CASSPRIGTTTYGYTF.